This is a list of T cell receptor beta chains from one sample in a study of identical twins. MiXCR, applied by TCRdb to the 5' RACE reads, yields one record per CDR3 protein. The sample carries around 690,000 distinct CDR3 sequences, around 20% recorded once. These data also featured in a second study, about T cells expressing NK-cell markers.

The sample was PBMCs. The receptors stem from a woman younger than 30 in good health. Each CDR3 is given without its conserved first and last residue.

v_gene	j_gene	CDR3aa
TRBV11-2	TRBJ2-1	ASSNLAGGMDEQF
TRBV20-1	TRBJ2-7	SAPGTREDEQY
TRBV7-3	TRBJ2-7	ASSPLPAGGHEQY
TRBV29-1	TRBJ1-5	SVGWGRNQPQH
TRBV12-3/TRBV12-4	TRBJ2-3	ASTLMLRTDTQY
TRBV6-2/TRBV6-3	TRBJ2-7	ASRRDGNGYEQY
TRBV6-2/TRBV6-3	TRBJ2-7	ASRPGTMSYEQY
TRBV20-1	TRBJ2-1	SALETSSYNEQF
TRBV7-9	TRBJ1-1	ASSFQGEVTEAF
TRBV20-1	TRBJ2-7	SVSVRTNSYEQY